The next 21 T cell receptor beta chains were all read from a single sample in a study of OX40 agonist ivuxolimab in advanced cancers. TCRdb's table, derived via immunoSEQ multiplex PCR, lists solely in-frame clones and lacks some. Counted here are about 100,000 clones, more than 75% occurring once; the ten biggest clones make up roughly 1.6%. Sequencing used CD4+ or CD8+ T cells sorted from blood, obtained in a trial of the OX40 agonist ivuxolimab. The receptors shown here come from an adult with an advanced solid tumor such as melanoma, head and neck, liver or kidney cancer.

The rearrangement links TRBV25-1 to TRBJ2-2, with 9 bases matching TRBD1. The V gene end was trimmed by 3 bases and the J gene end by 4 bases; junction bases not matched to a gene: 12. The CDR3 extends over 18 amino acids. Germline CDR1 MGHDK, CDR2 SYGVNS. The CDR3 spells CASSELSGTGLFTGELFF. CDR3 DNA sequence: TGTGCCAGCAGTGAGCTTTCCGGGACAGGGTTGTTCACCGGGGAGCTGTTTTTT.

The CDR3 coding sequence is TGTGCCAGTAGCCGGTTAGGGGATGAGCAGTTCTTC. It codes for CASSRLGDEQFF. The chain uses TRBV19 and TRBJ2-1, with a possible D match to TRBD1 (5 bases). CDR1 is LNHDA, CDR2 SQIVND, per germline (reference sequence). Trimming took 6 bases from V and 8 from J, leaving 11 bases between them. The length of the CDR3 is 12 residues.

The chain links TRBV11-3 to TRBJ2-3, with D possibly being TRBD2 (6 bases). The CDR3 is 15 amino acids. V shed 2 bases and J shed 3 bases, with 12 bases lying between them. Germline loops: CDR1 SGHNT, CDR2 YENEEA. Here the CDR3 reads CASSLQGLRTDTQYF. The CDR3 coding sequence is TGTGCCAGCAGCTTACAGGGACTTAGGACAGATACGCAGTATTTT.

The chain recombines TRBV19 with TRBJ1-2; D unclear. The ends were cut back, 1 base at V and 4 bases at J, with 10 bases in the middle. Germline V lookup: CDR1 LNHDA, CDR2 SQIVND (reference sequence). CDR3 length equals 14 residues. The CDR3 region is CASSIVFGLYGYTF. The CDR3 nucleotides are TGTGCCAGTAGTATAGTCTTCGGCCTCTATGGCTACACCTTC.

V usage is TRBV15 and J usage is TRBJ2-7, with TRBD1 identical over 9 bases. Per the germline V gene, CDR1 is LNHNV and CDR2 is YYDKDF (reference sequence). This CDR3 contains 15 residues. V lost 3 bases to trimming and J lost 1 base; unmatched junction nucleotides: 4. CDR3 sequence reads: CATSRPGTGSYEQYF. The CDR3 nucleotides read TGTGCCACCAGCAGGCCCGGGACAGGGTCCTACGAGCAGTACTTC.

The gene calls are TRBV7-9 and TRBJ2-7; tentatively, D is TRBD1 (6 bases). There are 14 residues in the CDR3. Trimming left V 5 bases short and J 1 base short, with 12 bases between. The germline CDR1 and CDR2 sequences are SEHNR and FQNEAQ (reference sequence). CDR3 coding DNA: TGTGCCAGCAGCCCCCCAGGGGTTTCCTACGAGCAGTACTTC. It encodes CASSPPGVSYEQYF.

The chain uses TRBV7-9 and TRBJ2-3; 7 bases are shared with TRBD2. Per the germline V gene, CDR1 is SEHNR and CDR2 is FQNEAQ (reference sequence). The CDR3 covers 16 residues. Trimming at V came to 4 bases and at J to 6 bases, leaving 13 bases not matched to a gene. This CDR3 is CASSSGDSREGDTQYF. CDR3 nucleotide sequence: TGTGCCAGCAGCTCAGGCGACAGCAGGGAGGGCGATACGCAGTATTTT. The whole variable domain, filled in from reference TRBV7-9 and TRBJ2-3, reads DTGVSQNPRHKITKRGQNVTFRCDPISEHNRLYWYRQTLGQGPEFLTYFQNEAQLEKSRLLSDRFSAERPKGSFSTLEIQRTEQGDSAMYLCASSSGDSREGDTQYFGPGTRLTVL.

The rearrangement uses TRBV9 and TRBJ2-7; D gene uncertain. CDR1 is SGDLS and CDR2 is YYNGEE in the germline V gene. The CDR3 contains 14 residues. V shed 4 bases and J shed 6 bases, with 17 bases lying between them. The CDR3 is CASSPSRALGEQYF. As DNA, the CDR3 is TGTGCCAGCAGCCCTAGTAGGGCTTTGGGCGAGCAGTACTTC.

The CDR3, as DNA: TGTGCCAGCAAGACAGGGGGCGGCAATCAGCCCCAGCATTTT. It translates to CASKTGGGNQPQHF. The chain carries TRBV7-8 and TRBJ1-5; 10 bases line up with TRBD1. From germline, CDR1 is SGHVS and CDR2 FQNEAQ. The CDR3 sequence is 14 residues long. With 7 bases clipped from V and 2 bases from J, the junction kept 2 bases outside the gene matches.

This rearrangement joins TRBV9 to TRBJ2-5; possible D gene TRBD2, 6 bases. Germline CDR1 reads SGDLS; CDR2 reads YYNGEE. CDR3 length equals 15 residues. Trimming took off 0 bases at V and 5 bases at J, with 14 bases between the two ends. CDR3 sequence (DNA): TGTGCCAGCAGCGTAGTACCCGGGACTTTGGAGACCCAGTACTTC. As protein: CASSVVPGTLETQYF.

The V gene is TRBV30, the J gene TRBJ2-3; no firm D call. Trimming pared 2 bases from V and 6 bases from J, leaving 9 bases between. The CDR3 has 12 amino acids. Germline-derived CDR1 and CDR2 are GTSNPN and SVGIG (reference sequence). CDR3 in DNA: TGTGCCTGGAGTACAGATTACGATACGCAGTATTTT. This translates into CAWSTDYDTQYF.

J is TRBJ2-5 and V is TRBV11-2; 9 bases match TRBD1. V trimming: 6 bases; J trimming: 5 bases; junction bases outside the gene matches: 7. Germline CDR1 is SGHAT and CDR2 is FQNNGV. This CDR3 is 14 amino acids long. The CDR3 loop is CASSSGTGRETQYF. The DNA for the CDR3 is TGTGCCAGCAGTTCCGGGACAGGGAGGGAGACCCAGTACTTC.

CDR3 DNA sequence: TGTGCCAGCAGTTTTGGGCAGGAGCCGAGCTACACCTTC. Encoded protein: CASSFGQEPSYTF. The J gene is TRBJ1-2, the V gene TRBV28; D gene unclear. This CDR3 comprises 13 residues. From germline, CDR1 is MDHEN and CDR2 SYDVKM. Between the trimmed V and J ends, which lost 3 bases and 9 bases, there was a span of 14 bases.

This chain uses TRBV2 with TRBJ2-7; D not resolved. This CDR3 comprises 15 residues. The V end lost 5 bases, the J end lost 2 bases, and 16 bases lay between the germline ends. Germline-derived CDR1 and CDR2 are SNHLY and FYNNEI. Written as DNA, the CDR3 is TGTGCCAGCAGTCCGAGAGGCAACGTTCCCTACGAGCAGTACTTC. Protein product: CASSPRGNVPYEQYF.

The J gene is TRBJ2-1, the V gene TRBV7-2; TRBD2 aligns across 10 bases. CDR1 is SGHTA and CDR2 is FQGNSA in the germline V gene. The CDR3 has 15 amino acids. With V trimmed by 7 bases and J by 3 bases, 6 bases remained unmatched. This CDR3 is CASTTGLANYNEQFF. The CDR3 DNA reads TGTGCCAGCACCACGGGACTAGCGAACTACAATGAGCAGTTCTTC.

This chain links TRBV7-6 with TRBJ2-5; 8 positions agree with TRBD2. CDR1 and CDR2 (germline): SGHVS, FNYEAQ. Trimming cost V 2 bases and J 4 bases; bases outside gene matches: 3. The CDR3 spans 14 residues. The CDR3 DNA reads as TGTGCCAGCAGCTTACTTGCGGGGGGAGAGACCCAGTACTTC. Amino acid sequence: CASSLLAGGETQYF.

J is TRBJ1-2 and V is TRBV11-2, with a tentative D call TRBD1 (6 bases). The V end lost 2 bases, the J end lost 2 bases, and 12 bases lay between the germline ends. Germline-derived CDR1 and CDR2 are SGHAT and FQNNGV. The CDR3 totals 15 residues. The CDR3 loop is CASSLSTGSNYGYTF. CDR3 DNA: TGTGCCAGCAGCTTATCCACAGGGTCCAACTATGGCTACACCTTC.

With regard to this clone: The sample contains more than one DNA sequence encoding this CDR3. The V and J genes are TRBV6-5 and TRBJ1-5, with 7 nucleotides matching TRBD1. Per germline, CDR1 MNHEY and CDR2 SVGAGI. This CDR3 is built from 14 residues. The V and J ends lost 6 bases and 3 bases, in that order; junction bases with no gene match: 5. The chain's CDR3 is CASSPGQFNQPQHF. Written as DNA, the CDR3 is TGTGCCAGCAGCCCGGGACAGTTCAATCAGCCCCAGCATTTT.

This chain connects TRBV7-3 to TRBJ2-7; D is uncertain. In germline, CDR1 is SGHTA, CDR2 FQGTGA. This CDR3 is 15 amino acids long. The ends were cut back, 1 base at V and 0 bases at J, with 10 bases in the middle. The CDR3 bases are TGTGCCAGCAGCTTAAATGCCGCTAGCTCCTACGAGCAGTACTTC. As protein: CASSLNAASSYEQYF. Filled out from reference TRBV7-3 and TRBJ2-7, the complete variable domain reads GAGVSQTPSNKVTEKGKYVELRCDPISGHTALYWYRQSLGQGPEFLIYFQGTGAADDSGLPNDRFFAVRPEGSVSTLKIQRTERGDSAVYLCASSLNAASSYEQYFGPGTRLTVT.

This clone was observed once. The chain has TRBV28 and TRBJ2-7; D is perhaps TRBD1 (5 bases). The V and J ends lost 3 bases and 6 bases respectively, with 15 bases between them. Germline V gene lookup returns CDR1 MDHEN and CDR2 SYDVKM. The length of the CDR3 is 14 residues. As DNA, the CDR3 is TGTGCCAGCAGTTTCAAAGGGGCTGTGGGCGAGCAGTACTTC. Its protein is CASSFKGAVGEQYF.

The chain is built from TRBV18 and TRBJ2-3; TRBD1 matches 7 bases. CDR1 KGHSH and CDR2 LQKENI come from the germline V gene. The ends lost 1 base at V and 5 bases at J; junction bases unmatched: 3. This CDR3 contains 14 residues. The CDR3 protein is CASSPQGAGDTQYF. DNA of the CDR3: TGTGCCAGCTCACCACAGGGGGCGGGAGATACGCAGTATTTT.